Below are 21 T cell receptor beta chains sequenced from a single sample in a study of cytomegalovirus exposure and HLA in healthy donors. It was with 60 Vbeta and 13 Jbeta primers that the PCR ran. The repertoire was sequenced with immunoSEQ multiplex PCR; TCRdb's copy has only in-frame clones and lacks some. Among 150,000 to 200,000 clones listed, roughly 72% were seen once. Sample: PBMCs. The receptor source for this set is a woman between 40 and 50 years old in good health and CMV-seronegative.

The V gene is TRBV19, the J gene TRBJ1-5, with a tentative D call TRBD1 (5 bases). V dropped 0 bases and J dropped 4 bases, with 7 bases sitting between them. This CDR3 region has 14 residues. Germline values: CDR1 LNHDA, CDR2 SQIVND (reference sequence). CDR3 region: CASSIEAGNQPQHF. The CDR3 bases are TGTGCCAGTAGTATAGAAGCAGGGAATCAGCCCCAGCATTTT.

This clone was observed once. The chain uses TRBV15 and TRBJ1-2, with D perhaps matching TRBD1 (5 bases). The germline V gene has CDR1 LNHNV and CDR2 YYDKDF (reference sequence). Trimming shortened V by 5 bases and J by 3 bases, and 13 bases separated the two germline ends. This CDR3 has 14 amino acids. CDR3 protein: CATSDPTAHYGYTF. CDR3 in DNA: TGTGCCACCAGCGACCCGACAGCCCACTATGGCTACACCTTC.

V and J are TRBV11-2 and TRBJ2-7; 7 positions agree with TRBD1. V gave up 5 bases and J gave up 1 base; unmatched junction bases: 8. The CDR3 is 15 amino acids. Germline assignment: CDR1 SGHAT and CDR2 FQNNGV. The CDR3 reads CASSPVGGQSYEQYF. For the CDR3, the DNA is TGTGCCAGCAGCCCCGTAGGGGGACAGTCCTACGAGCAGTACTTC.

The V call is TRBV6-5, the J call TRBJ1-1; 10 nucleotides agree with TRBD1. This CDR3 is 15 amino acids long. J was trimmed by 7 bases and V by 2 bases; bases with no gene match: 7. The germline gives CDR1 MNHEY, CDR2 SVGAGI. CDR3 DNA sequence: TGTGCCAGCAGTTACGCGACAGGGGGCCCAATTGAAGCTTTCTTT. This translates into CASSYATGGPIEAFF.

The V call is TRBV30, the J call TRBJ1-4; D gene ambiguous. Germline assignment: CDR1 GTSNPN and CDR2 SVGIG (reference sequence). The V gene lost 0 bases and the J gene lost 1 base, with 12 bases spanning the gap. CDR3 length equals 16 residues. CDR3 protein: CAWSVRGIGTNEKLFF. In DNA, the CDR3 is TGTGCCTGGAGTGTACGCGGGATCGGAACTAATGAAAAACTGTTTTTT.

This clone was counted only a few times. The chain is built from TRBV11-2 and TRBJ2-7, with 7 bases lining up with TRBD2. There are 14 residues in the CDR3. Per germline, CDR1 SGHAT and CDR2 FQNNGV. V trimming: 0 bases; J trimming: 6 bases; junction bases outside the gene matches: 5. The CDR3 region has the DNA TGTGCCAGCAGCTTAGAGGGAGGGCCTGGCGAGCAGTACTTC. Translation: CASSLEGGPGEQYF.

The chain combines TRBV30 with TRBJ2-1; D may be TRBD2 (6 bases). This CDR3 contains 15 residues. In germline, CDR1 is GTSNPN, CDR2 SVGIG (reference sequence). Trimming stripped 5 bases from V and 4 bases from J, with 18 bases between. The CDR3 here is CAWGASADIYNEQFF. The CDR3 nucleotides are TGTGCCTGGGGGGCTAGCGCGGACATTTACAATGAGCAGTTCTTC.

Only a few counts were recorded for this clone. The chain is built from TRBV18 and TRBJ2-5; TRBD2 aligns across 14 bases. The germline V gene encodes CDR1 KGHSH and CDR2 LQKENI. CDR3 length: 17 residues. J lost 2 bases, V lost 4 bases, and 6 bases had no gene match. The CDR3 protein is CASSLGTSGSGQETQYF. As DNA, the CDR3 is TGTGCCAGCTCACTTGGGACTAGCGGGAGTGGTCAAGAGACCCAGTACTTC.

The genes are TRBV29-1 and TRBJ2-7; a weak D match, TRBD2 (5 bases). The germline CDR1 and CDR2 sequences are SQVTM and ANQGSEA. CDR3 size: 12 residues. Trimming shortened V by 6 bases and J by 5 bases, and 14 bases separated the two germline ends. CDR3 amino acids: CSVRVVSDEQYF. The CDR3 coding sequence is TGCAGCGTGCGGGTGGTTTCAGACGAGCAGTACTTC.

The CDR3 protein is CASSPRLAGEVSYEQYF. In nucleotides, the CDR3 is TGCGCCAGCAGCCCCCGACTAGCGGGAGAGGTCTCCTACGAGCAGTACTTC. The J gene is TRBJ2-7, the V gene TRBV5-1; 12 nucleotides match TRBD2. Unmatched junction bases numbered 8, after V lost 4 bases and J lost 0 bases. The germline gives CDR1 SGHRS, CDR2 YFSETQ. The CDR3 length is 17 residues.

Only a few counts were recorded for this clone. Here the CDR3 DNA reads TGTGCCAGCACCGACAGGGGTGCCATCTATGGCTACACCTTC. It encodes CASTDRGAIYGYTF. This chain connects TRBV6-6 to TRBJ1-2, with 8 bases identical to TRBD1. CDR1 and CDR2 (germline): MNHNY, SVGAGI (reference sequence). The CDR3 contains 14 residues. V gave up 7 bases and J gave up 4 bases; unmatched junction bases: 8.

This chain links TRBV30 with TRBJ2-1; TRBD1 aligns across 8 bases. The ends lost 0 bases at V and 9 bases at J; junction bases unmatched: 7. Germline CDR1 and CDR2: GTSNPN and SVGIG (reference sequence). The CDR3 contains 14 residues. The CDR3: CAWSVDRGYAEQFF. For the CDR3, the DNA is TGTGCCTGGAGTGTAGACAGGGGATATGCTGAGCAGTTCTTC. Full variable domain (missing parts from reference TRBV30 and TRBJ2-1): SQTIHQWPATLVQPVGSPLSLECTVEGTSNPNLYWYRQAAGRGLQLLFYSVGIGQISSEVPQNLSASRPQDRQFILSSKKLLLSDSGFYLCAWSVDRGYAEQFFGPGTRLTVL.

The chain carries TRBV11-2 and TRBJ2-3; 12 nucleotides line up with TRBD2. The CDR3 covers 16 residues. Germline assignment: CDR1 SGHAT and CDR2 FQNNGV. V lost 4 bases, J lost 1 base, and 3 bases stayed unmatched. The DNA of the CDR3 is TGTGCCAGCAGCTCCCGACTAGCGGGAGGCACAGATACGCAGTATTTT. The encoded protein is CASSSRLAGGTDTQYF.

The V call is TRBV2, the J call TRBJ1-5, with 7 bases that match TRBD1. The J segment lost 2 bases and the V segment lost 6 bases, leaving 7 bases of the junction unmatched. This CDR3 is 15 amino acids long. CDR1 and CDR2 from the germline V gene are SNHLY and FYNNEI. Here the CDR3 reads CASRPLQGRNQPQHF. The DNA for the CDR3 is TGTGCCAGCAGGCCATTACAGGGGCGCAATCAGCCCCAGCATTTT.

CDR3 in DNA: TGTGCCAGCAGCCCCGAGGGACAGGCGTTGACGTACACCTTC. It is translated as CASSPEGQALTYTF. The V gene is TRBV4-2, the J gene TRBJ1-2; 8 bases map to TRBD1. V lost 4 bases, J lost 11 bases, and 12 bases stayed unmatched. This CDR3 is 14 amino acids long. Germline V gene lookup returns CDR1 LGHNA and CDR2 YNFKEQ.

This clone was observed once. The rearrangement links TRBV5-4 to TRBJ2-7; the D is unclear. V lost 1 base to trimming and J lost 7 bases, with 9 bases between them. This CDR3 region has 12 residues. The V gene's germline CDR1 is SGHNT and CDR2 YYREEE (reference sequence). CDR3 residues: CASSLSSEEQYF. The CDR3 DNA reads as TGTGCCAGCAGCTTGAGTTCGGAGGAGCAGTACTTC.

This chain joins TRBV2 and TRBJ2-7, with TRBD2 identical over 7 bases. V was pared by 7 bases and J by 4 bases, with 4 bases of the junction left unmatched. CDR1 and CDR2 (germline): SNHLY, FYNNEI. The CDR3 covers 12 residues. CDR3 DNA: TGTGCCAGCAAGGGACTACCTTACGAGCAGTACTTC. It specifies CASKGLPYEQYF.

The rearrangement links TRBV23-1 to TRBJ1-1, with D tentatively TRBD1 (6 bases). TRBV23-1 is sorted into the ORF group, with uncertain function. V was shortened by 8 bases and J by 1 base, with 26 bases between the two germline ends. This CDR3 has 18 amino acids. CDR3 sequence (DNA): TGCGCCAGCGCTAAAGCGGGGGCAGGGAGGCGTCGGAACACTGAAGCTTTCTTT. Residues: CASAKAGAGRRRNTEAFF.

Only a few counts were recorded for this clone. This chain uses TRBV5-1 with TRBJ1-2; the D is unclear. V was shortened by 0 bases and J by 2 bases, with 11 bases between the two germline ends. The CDR3 runs to 15 residues. The germline V gene has CDR1 SGHRS and CDR2 YFSETQ. The CDR3 loop reads CASSLAMGQNYGYTF. Here the CDR3 DNA reads TGCGCCAGCAGCTTGGCCATGGGCCAAAACTATGGCTACACCTTC.

This chain links TRBV7-9 with TRBJ2-7; weak D call: TRBD1 (6 bases). The CDR3 sequence is 13 residues long. Deletions cut 5 bases from V and 4 bases from J, with 12 bases between. Germline values: CDR1 SEHNR, CDR2 FQNEAQ (reference sequence). Here the CDR3 DNA reads TGTGCCAGCAGCCCGGGACATCAGTACGAGCAGTACTTC. This translates into CASSPGHQYEQYF.

This clone was counted only a few times. V and J are TRBV27 and TRBJ1-1; no clear D. This CDR3 region has 13 residues. The germline CDR1 and CDR2 sequences are MNHEY and SMNVEV (reference sequence). The V gene lost 4 bases and the J gene lost 8 bases, with 14 bases spanning the gap. The CDR3 DNA follows: TGTGCCAGCAGTTCTCCCCGGGTACACGAAGCTTTCTTT. This encodes CASSSPRVHEAFF.